This T cell receptor beta chain comes out of a study of post-analysis software for immune sequencing data. Background on the study: Courses of disease covered relapsing-remitting, secondary progressive and progressive-relapsing multiple sclerosis. Study-level points and caveats: Same-batch preparations were strongly co-clustered by F measure. The normalized Chao1 diversity of multiple sclerosis patients was significantly lower than that of controls. A few TRBV segments appeared more often in patients than in controls, and TRBV5-6, TRBV5-1 and TRBV20-1 were among these.

Each TCR beta cDNA library carried unique molecular identifiers. A population of roughly 0.95 to 10 million T cells gave rise to roughly 0.5 million cDNA molecules. MiXCR was run by TCRdb on the PCR reads, yielding one entry per CDR3 protein. The repertoire consists of roughly 800,000 distinct CDR3 sequences, with approximately 30% occurring once and the leading ten covering under 0.7%. Looked up from germline, CDR1 is SGHTA and CDR2 is FQGNSA. CDR3 length: 15 residues. V lost 1 base and J lost 10; bases outside the gene matches: 8. As to this clonotype: Its antigen is undetermined.

The source material was blood. V usage is TRBV7-2 and J usage is TRBJ2-5, with 11 bases that match TRBD2. The clonotype originates from a girl between 5 and 17 years old with multiple sclerosis. CDR3 DNA: TGTGCCAGCAGCTTAGAGTTAGGGACTAGCGGTCTCCAGTACTTC. This translates into CASSLELGTSGLQYF.